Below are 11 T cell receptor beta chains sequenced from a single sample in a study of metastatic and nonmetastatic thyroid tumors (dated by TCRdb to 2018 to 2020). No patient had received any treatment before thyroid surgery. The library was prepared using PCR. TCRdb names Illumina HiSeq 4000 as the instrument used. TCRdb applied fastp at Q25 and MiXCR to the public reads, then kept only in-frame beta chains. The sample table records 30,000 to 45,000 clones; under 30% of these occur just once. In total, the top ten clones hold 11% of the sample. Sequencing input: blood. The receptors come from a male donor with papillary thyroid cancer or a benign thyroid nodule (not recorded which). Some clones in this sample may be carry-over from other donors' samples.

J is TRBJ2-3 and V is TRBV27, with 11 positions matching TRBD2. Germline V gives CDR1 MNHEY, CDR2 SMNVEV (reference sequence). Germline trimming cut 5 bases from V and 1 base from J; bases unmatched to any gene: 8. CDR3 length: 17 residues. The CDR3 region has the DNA TGTGCCAGCAGTAATACACTAGCGGGAGAGGGCACAGATACGCAGTATTTT. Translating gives CASSNTLAGEGTDTQYF.

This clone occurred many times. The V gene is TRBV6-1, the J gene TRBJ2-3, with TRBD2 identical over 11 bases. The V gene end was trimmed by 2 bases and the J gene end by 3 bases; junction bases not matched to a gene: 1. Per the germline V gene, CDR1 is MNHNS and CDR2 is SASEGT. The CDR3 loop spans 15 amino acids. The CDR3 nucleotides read TGTGCCAGCAGTGAATGGACTAGCGGGACAGATACGCAGTATTTT. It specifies CASSEWTSGTDTQYF.

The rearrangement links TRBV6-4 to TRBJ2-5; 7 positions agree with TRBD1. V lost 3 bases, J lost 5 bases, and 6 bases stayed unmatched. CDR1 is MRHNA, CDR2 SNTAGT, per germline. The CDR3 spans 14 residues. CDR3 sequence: CASSETGMVETQYF. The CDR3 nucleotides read TGTGCCAGCAGTGAGACAGGGATGGTGGAGACCCAGTACTTC.

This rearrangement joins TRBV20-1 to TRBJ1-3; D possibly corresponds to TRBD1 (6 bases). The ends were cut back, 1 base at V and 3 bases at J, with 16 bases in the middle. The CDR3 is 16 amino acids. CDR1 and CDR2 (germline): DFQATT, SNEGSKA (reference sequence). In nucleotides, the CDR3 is TGCAGTGCTAGAGGCGGACAAAGGACAGATGGAAACACCATATATTTT. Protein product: CSARGGQRTDGNTIYF.

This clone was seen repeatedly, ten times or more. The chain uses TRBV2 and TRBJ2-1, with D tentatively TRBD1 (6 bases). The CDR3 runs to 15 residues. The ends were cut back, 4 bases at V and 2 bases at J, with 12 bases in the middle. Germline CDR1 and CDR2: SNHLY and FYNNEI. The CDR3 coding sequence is TGTGCCAGCAGTGTTAACCAGGGGCCCTACAATGAGCAGTTCTTC. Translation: CASSVNQGPYNEQFF.

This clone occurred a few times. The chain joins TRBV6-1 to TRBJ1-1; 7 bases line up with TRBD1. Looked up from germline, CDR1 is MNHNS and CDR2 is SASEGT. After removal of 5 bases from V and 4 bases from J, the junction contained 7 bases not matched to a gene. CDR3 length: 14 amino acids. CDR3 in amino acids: CASSLTGMGTEAFF. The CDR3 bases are TGTGCCAGCAGTTTGACAGGGATGGGCACTGAAGCTTTCTTT.

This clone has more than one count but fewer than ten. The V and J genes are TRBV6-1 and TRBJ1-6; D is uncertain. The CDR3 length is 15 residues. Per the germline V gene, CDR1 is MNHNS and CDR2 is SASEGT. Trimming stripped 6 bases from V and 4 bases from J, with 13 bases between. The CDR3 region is CASRNAGAYNSPLHF. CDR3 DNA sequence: TGTGCCAGCAGGAACGCGGGCGCATATAATTCACCCCTCCACTTT.

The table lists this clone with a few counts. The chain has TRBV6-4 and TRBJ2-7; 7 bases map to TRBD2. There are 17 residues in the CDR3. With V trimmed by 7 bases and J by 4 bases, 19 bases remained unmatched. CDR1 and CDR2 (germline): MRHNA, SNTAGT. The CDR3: CASTPFLTSWSAYEQYF. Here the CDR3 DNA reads TGTGCCAGCACCCCCTTCCTGACTAGCTGGAGTGCTTACGAGCAGTACTTC.

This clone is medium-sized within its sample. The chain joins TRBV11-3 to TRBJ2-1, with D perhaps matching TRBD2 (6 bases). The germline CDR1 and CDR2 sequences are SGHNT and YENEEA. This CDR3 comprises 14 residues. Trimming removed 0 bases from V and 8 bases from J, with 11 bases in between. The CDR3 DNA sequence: TGTGCCAGCAGCTTAGAGACTAGAGGCGATGAGCAGTTCTTC. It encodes CASSLETRGDEQFF.

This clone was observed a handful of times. This chain's CDR3 is CASSGGLPNNEQFF. The CDR3 DNA reads TGTGCCAGCAGTGGGGGACTACCTAACAATGAGCAGTTCTTC. The chain couples TRBV2 to TRBJ2-1; 7 bases are shared with TRBD2. Germline V gene sequence: CDR1 SNHLY, CDR2 FYNNEI. There are 14 residues in the CDR3. Unmatched junction bases numbered 5, after V lost 4 bases and J lost 5 bases.

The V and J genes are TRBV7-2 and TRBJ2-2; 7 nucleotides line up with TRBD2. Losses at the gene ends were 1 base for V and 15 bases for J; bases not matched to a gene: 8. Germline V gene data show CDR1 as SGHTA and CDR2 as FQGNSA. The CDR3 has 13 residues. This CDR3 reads CASSLEAAGEVFF. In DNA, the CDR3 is TGTGCCAGCAGCTTAGAGGCGGCGGGAGAGGTGTTTTTT. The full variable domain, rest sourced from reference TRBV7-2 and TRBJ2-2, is GAGVSQSPSNKVTEKGKDVELRCDPISGHTALYWYRQSLGQGLEFLIYFQGNSAPDKSGLPSDRFSAERTGGSVSTLTIQRTQQEDSAVYLCASSLEAAGEVFFGEGSRLTVL.